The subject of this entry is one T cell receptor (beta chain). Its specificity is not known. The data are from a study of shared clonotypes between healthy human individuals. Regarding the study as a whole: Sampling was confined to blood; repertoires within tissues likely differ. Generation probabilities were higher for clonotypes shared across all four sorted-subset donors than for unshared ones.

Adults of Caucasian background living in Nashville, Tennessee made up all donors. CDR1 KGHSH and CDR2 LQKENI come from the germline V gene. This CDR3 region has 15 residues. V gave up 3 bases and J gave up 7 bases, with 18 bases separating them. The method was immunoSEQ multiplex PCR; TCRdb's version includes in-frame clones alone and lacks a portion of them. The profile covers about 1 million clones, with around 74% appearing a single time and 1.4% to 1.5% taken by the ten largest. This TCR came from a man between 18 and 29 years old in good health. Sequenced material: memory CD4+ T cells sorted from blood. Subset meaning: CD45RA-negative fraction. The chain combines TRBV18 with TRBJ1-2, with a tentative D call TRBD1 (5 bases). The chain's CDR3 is CASSPGTSPTTGYTF. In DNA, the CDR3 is TGTGCCAGCTCACCCGGGACCTCCCCTACCACTGGCTACACCTTC.